What follows are 23 T cell receptor beta chains derived from one specimen sequenced in a study of regulatory T cells in long-lasting Graves disease (dated by TCRdb to the early 2020s). The library was built by means of multiplex PCR. Instrument on record: Illumina HiSeq 4000. To build TCR beta libraries, CDR3 regions were amplified by Arm-PCR using iRepertoire HTBI primers. Using fastp at Q25 and MiXCR, TCRdb reprocessed the public reads and kept productive beta chains. Entries that share a CDR3 protein sequence are merged under the most common genes and DNA. The sample contains 450,000 to 700,000 distinct CDR3 sequences, less than 15% of them found a single time. Jointly, the top ten make up more than 8.5% of the sample. The time point tag for this specimen amounts to: newly diagnosed GD, antithyroid drugs for less than 3 months. For both TCR sequencing and RNA sequencing, RNA was extracted from PBMCs using TRIzol.

The sample was also linked to a second study, of T cells in Graves' hyperthyroidism and ophthalmopathy.

The material was peripheral blood mononuclear cells (PBMCs), obtained at new diagnosis, from a patient treated with antithyroid drugs. The receptors here all came from a man aged 25-45 years with Graves disease. Donor details come from another sample of the same person, matched by shared clones.

This clonotype was seen at least ten times. V gene TRBV5-1 combines with J gene TRBJ1-1, with D unclear. The germline V gene has CDR1 SGHRS and CDR2 YFSETQ. Between the trimmed V and J ends, which lost 3 bases and 3 bases, there was a span of 15 bases. The CDR3 is 15 residues long. CDR3 DNA: TGCGCCAGCAGCTCGACGCCGTCCGGTGACACTGAAGCTTTCTTT. Translating gives CASSSTPSGDTEAFF.

Many counts were recorded for this clonotype. The chain recombines TRBV20-1 with TRBJ2-7; 13 bases line up with TRBD2. CDR3 length equals 15 residues. The germline V gene has CDR1 DFQATT and CDR2 SNEGSKA (reference sequence). The junction had 6 bases not matched to a gene; V was cut back by 6 bases and J by 1 base. The CDR3 is CSAEGTSGKSYEQYF. CDR3 sequence (DNA): TGCAGTGCAGAGGGGACTAGCGGGAAATCCTACGAGCAGTACTTC.

The chain combines TRBV4-2 with TRBJ2-2; 13 nucleotides align to TRBD2. With 1 base clipped from V and 6 bases from J, the junction kept 5 bases outside the gene matches. Per the germline V gene, CDR1 is LGHNA and CDR2 is YNFKEQ. The CDR3 spans 17 residues. This CDR3 is CASSQGTSGSIPGELFF. The CDR3 DNA follows: TGTGCCAGCAGCCAAGGGACTAGCGGGAGTATACCCGGGGAGCTGTTTTTT.

The chain has TRBV20-1 and TRBJ1-2; D is undetermined. The V end was cut by 5 bases, the J end by 3 bases, with 10 bases between. From germline, CDR1 is DFQATT and CDR2 SNEGSKA (reference sequence). The CDR3 consists of 12 residues. The CDR3 DNA follows: TGCAGTGCTTATCGGGTGGACTATGGCTACACCTTC. It is translated as CSAYRVDYGYTF.

This clonotype was picked up a small number of times. J is TRBJ2-2 and V is TRBV7-9, with TRBD2 matching over 9 bases. The junction had 9 bases not matched to a gene; V was cut back by 7 bases and J by 3 bases. Germline loops: CDR1 SEHNR, CDR2 FQNEAQ (reference sequence). This CDR3 spans 16 amino acids. The CDR3 loop reads CASNEGLAAYTGELFF. DNA of the CDR3: TGTGCCAGCAACGAGGGACTAGCTGCCTACACCGGGGAGCTGTTTTTT.

This chain's CDR3 is CSAGGPGRGELFF. The CDR3 DNA sequence: TGCAGTGCGGGGGGTCCGGGACGAGGGGAGCTGTTTTTT. The chain is built from TRBV20-1 and TRBJ2-2, with D possibly being TRBD2 (6 bases). Germline CDR1 and CDR2: DFQATT and SNEGSKA (reference sequence). Trimming cost V 6 bases and J 8 bases, with 16 bases left between them. CDR3 length equals 13 residues.

This clonotype has more than one count but fewer than ten. This CDR3 is missing its conserved last phenylalanine or tryptophan, likely due to a read error. The V gene is TRBV12-3 or TRBV12-4, the J gene TRBJ2-1; 14 bases align to TRBD2. The CDR3 length is 19 residues. Trimming at V came to 5 bases and at J to 7 bases, leaving 16 bases not matched to a gene. The CDR3 bases are TGTGCCAGCAGTGTTTTTGTCCCGGGACTAGCGGGAGACGGAAATGAGCAGTTCTCC. Encoded protein: CASSVFVPGLAGDGNEQFS.

This clonotype was picked up many times. V usage is TRBV6-2 or TRBV6-3 and J usage is TRBJ2-1; D perhaps matches TRBD2 (5 bases). Trimming took off 0 bases at V and 10 bases at J, with 22 bases between the two ends. Per the germline V gene, CDR1 is MNHEY and CDR2 is SVGEGT. The CDR3 runs 17 residues. The CDR3 is CASSYSSGMPLPREQFF. In nucleotides, the CDR3 is TGTGCCAGCAGTTACTCGTCGGGGATGCCCCTACCTCGGGAGCAGTTCTTC.

The genes are TRBV11-2 and TRBJ2-7; 7 bases line up with TRBD2. V dropped 4 bases and J dropped 3; count of bases not matched to a gene: 6. Germline V gives CDR1 SGHAT, CDR2 FQNNGV. The CDR3 loop spans 14 amino acids. DNA of the CDR3: TGTGCCAGCAGCTCCCTAGCGGAAATCTACGAGCAGTACTTC. Protein: CASSSLAEIYEQYF.

Remarks on this clonotype: This sequence may be a read error, since a much larger clone differs from it by one base. This chain connects TRBV30 to TRBJ2-7; D gene unclear. This CDR3 contains 12 residues. The germline gives CDR1 GTSNPN, CDR2 SVGIG (reference sequence). CDR3 region: CACSVGSTEQYF. The CDR3 DNA sequence: TGTGCCTGTAGTGTCGGATCTACCGAGCAGTACTTC.

The genes are TRBV6-4 and TRBJ1-1; D gene unclear. CDR1 and CDR2 (germline): MRHNA, SNTAGT. The V and J ends lost 8 bases and 5 bases respectively, with 21 bases between them. The CDR3 is made up of 15 amino acids. The CDR3 reads CASRKSGLSSTEAFF. CDR3 coding DNA: TGTGCCAGCCGTAAATCGGGATTATCCTCGACTGAAGCTTTCTTT.

This clonotype was recorded once. The chain carries TRBV27 and TRBJ2-3; TRBD2 aligns across 9 bases. Germline V lookup: CDR1 MNHEY, CDR2 SMNVEV (reference sequence). This CDR3 spans 16 amino acids. V lost 5 bases and J lost 1; bases outside the gene matches: 7. The CDR3 nucleotides are TGTGCCAGCAGTATCATTGCGGGGGGGGGCACAGATACGCAGTATTTT. It translates to CASSIIAGGGTDTQYF.

This clonotype was observed many times. The chain combines TRBV12-3 or TRBV12-4 with TRBJ1-5; TRBD1 is a possible D gene (5 bases). V lost 1 base and J 5 bases, leaving 9 bases between the germline ends. This CDR3 contains 14 residues. The CDR3 DNA sequence: TGTGCCAGCAGTTTAGGGGGGGTATATCAGCCCCAGCATTTT. This gives the protein CASSLGGVYQPQHF.

Comment on this clonotype: A much larger clone differs by one base, so this may be a read error. V usage is TRBV29-1 and J usage is TRBJ2-1; D ambiguous. Trimming removed 6 bases from V and 8 bases from J, with 11 bases in between. Germline V gene lookup returns CDR1 SQVTM and CDR2 ANQGSEA. The CDR3 extends over 11 amino acids. The CDR3 DNA is TGCAGCGTCCGTGGCAGCCATGAGCAGTTCTTC. It is translated as CSVRGSHEQFF.

On this clonotype itself: Just one base apart from a much larger clone, this may be a read error. This chain joins TRBV29-1 and TRBJ2-3; D is tentatively TRBD1 or TRBD2 (5 bases each). Germline CDR1 is SQVTM and CDR2 is ANQGSEA. The CDR3 contains 13 residues. The CDR3: CEAGTDSTDTQYF. The DNA of the CDR3 is TGCGAGGCCGGGACGGACAGCACAGATACGCAGTATTTT.

The sample holds many counts of this clonotype. The CDR3 loop reads CASSSERLRQYF. CDR3 nucleotides: TGTGCCAGCAGTTCCGAGCGGTTGCGGCAGTACTTC. The chain employs TRBV12-3 or TRBV12-4 and TRBJ2-7; D is possibly TRBD2 (5 bases). V lost 4 bases and J 9 bases, leaving 13 bases between the germline ends. CDR3 size: 12 residues.

In its sample, this clonotype was seen many times. V is TRBV6-2 or TRBV6-3 and J is TRBJ2-3; D remains unclear. V was shortened by 7 bases and J by 5 bases, with 7 bases between the two germline ends. Germline V gives CDR1 MNHEY, CDR2 SVGEGT. This CDR3 spans 11 amino acids. The CDR3 region has the DNA TGTGCCAGCAAGATGCGAGATACGCAGTATTTT. It specifies CASKMRDTQYF.

The sample holds a few counts of this clonotype. V is TRBV5-1 and J is TRBJ2-7; TRBD2 aligns across 7 bases. The CDR3 has 14 amino acids. V lost 4 bases and J lost 1; bases outside the gene matches: 5. Germline values: CDR1 SGHRS, CDR2 YFSETQ. In nucleotides, the CDR3 is TGCGCCAGCAGCACTGAGGGACTATCCTACGAGCAGTACTTC. Its translation: CASSTEGLSYEQYF.

This clonotype was seen a handful of times. The CDR3 protein is CSVGRQGGQETQYF. In nucleotides, the CDR3 is TGCAGCGTTGGCCGACAGGGGGGCCAAGAGACCCAGTACTTC. The chain links TRBV29-1 to TRBJ2-5; TRBD1 agrees at 9 bases. Unmatched junction bases numbered 4, after V lost 4 bases and J lost 1 base. This CDR3 contains 14 residues. Germline V gene sequence: CDR1 SQVTM, CDR2 ANQGSEA. Drawing the rest from reference TRBV29-1 and TRBJ2-5, the complete variable domain is SAVISQKPSRDICQRGTSLTIQCQVDSQVTMMFWYRQQPGQSLTLIATANQGSEATYESGFVIDKFPISRPNLTFSTLTVSNMSPEDSSIYLCSVGRQGGQETQYFGPGTRLLVL.

This clonotype was recorded many times. V gene TRBV7-9 combines with J gene TRBJ2-1; 11 positions match TRBD2. The CDR3 is made up of 16 amino acids. Germline trimming cut 2 bases from V and 7 bases from J; bases unmatched to any gene: 7. Germline V gene lookup returns CDR1 SEHNR and CDR2 FQNEAQ (reference sequence). The CDR3 here is CASSLSTSGSLNEQFF. DNA for the CDR3: TGTGCCAGCAGCTTATCAACTAGCGGGAGTTTAAATGAGCAGTTCTTC.

This clonotype was counted many times. The chain joins TRBV6-1 to TRBJ2-3, with 8 bases aligning to TRBD2. This CDR3 has 15 residues. The germline V gene encodes CDR1 MNHNS and CDR2 SASEGT. Trimming at V came to 5 bases and at J to 2 bases, leaving 6 bases not matched to a gene. This CDR3 is CASSNTGGYTDTQYF. CDR3 nucleotides: TGTGCCAGCAGTAACACGGGAGGGTACACAGATACGCAGTATTTT.

V is TRBV20-1 and J is TRBJ1-2; TRBD1 aligns across 8 bases. CDR1 is DFQATT and CDR2 is SNEGSKA in the germline V gene (reference sequence). After removal of 3 bases from V and 6 bases from J, the junction contained 3 bases not matched to a gene. The CDR3 is made up of 12 amino acids. The CDR3 region is CSASQQGDGYTF. For the CDR3, the DNA is TGCAGTGCTAGTCAACAGGGGGATGGCTACACCTTC.

This clonotype came up many times. The V call is TRBV12-3 or TRBV12-4, the J call TRBJ2-3; D is uncertain. CDR3 size: 15 residues. V shed 1 base and J shed 7 bases, with 15 bases lying between them. The CDR3 loop is CASSLGTGFRNTQYF. The CDR3 DNA reads TGTGCCAGCAGTTTAGGGACGGGTTTTCGGAATACGCAGTATTTT.